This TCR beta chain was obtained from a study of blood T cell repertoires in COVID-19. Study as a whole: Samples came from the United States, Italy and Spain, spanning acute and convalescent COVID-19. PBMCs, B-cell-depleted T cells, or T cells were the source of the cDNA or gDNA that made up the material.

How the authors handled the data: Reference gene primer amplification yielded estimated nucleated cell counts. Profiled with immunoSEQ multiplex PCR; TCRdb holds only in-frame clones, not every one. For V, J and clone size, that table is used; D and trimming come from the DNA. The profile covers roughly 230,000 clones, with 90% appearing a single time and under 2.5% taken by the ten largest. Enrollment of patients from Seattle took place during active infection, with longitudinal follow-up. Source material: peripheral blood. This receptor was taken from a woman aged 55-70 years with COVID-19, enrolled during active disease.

CDR3 in amino acids: CASSQDRRQGGNYGYTF. In nucleotides, the CDR3 is TGCGCCAGCAGCCAAGATAGGCGACAGGGTGGTAACTATGGCTACACCTTC. This chain uses TRBV4-3 with TRBJ1-2; 7 nucleotides line up with TRBD1. This CDR3 is built from 17 residues. With 0 bases clipped from V and 1 base from J, the junction kept 8 bases outside the gene matches. Germline CDR1 LGHNA, CDR2 YSLEER.